This TCR beta chain was identified in a study of cytomegalovirus exposure and HLA in healthy donors. PCR used 60 Vbeta primers and 13 Jbeta primers. The table came from immunoSEQ multiplex PCR; TCRdb's copy has only in-frame clones and leaves some out. The repertoire includes about 150,000 clones, approximately 74% of them detected once, and about 3% sits in the top ten. As concerns this clone: Antigen unknown.

Study observations and caveats: Later analysis associated a missense DCLRE1C variant with TCR beta V- and J-gene trimming.

Germline values: CDR1 MNHNY, CDR2 SVGAGI (reference sequence). There are 14 residues in the CDR3. V was shortened by 0 bases and J by 4 bases, with 7 bases between the two germline ends. Sequenced sample: PBMCs. The genes are TRBV6-6 and TRBJ1-3; weak D call: TRBD1 (5 bases). The TCR comes from a man younger than 35 in good health and CMV-seronegative. For the CDR3, the DNA is TGTGCCAGCAGTTACTCGCAGGGCGGAAACACCATATATTTT. It yields the protein CASSYSQGGNTIYF.